A selection of T cell receptor beta chains follows, all from one sample in a study of cytomegalovirus exposure and HLA in healthy donors. Here immunoSEQ multiplex PCR was the method, and the copy in TCRdb shows in-frame clones only, minus some. The sample shows under 200,000 clones, about 59% of them seen only once. Sequencing used PBMCs. These receptors all stem from a man between 40 and 49 years old in good health and CMV-seronegative. Both conserved end residues are part of each CDR3. The D gene is left open where the match is weak. For some rows the clone size is stated as once, few or many, or as a class when expanded; others skip it.

>.|.|TRBV27|TRBJ1-5
TGTGCCAGCAGTTTAGAGCCGGGACAGCCCCAGCATTTT
CASSLEPGQPQHF
>.|.|TRBV5-1|TRBJ1-5
TGCGCCAGCAGCCCCGGTGGGGGGGATAGCAATCAGCCCCAGCATTTT
CASSPGGGDSNQPQHF
>.|once|TRBV19|TRBJ1-1
TGTGCCAGTAGTATTCGTAACAGGGCGAACACTGAAGCTTTCTTT
CASSIRNRANTEAFF
>.|.|TRBV4-1|TRBJ1-6
TGCGCCAGCAGCCAATCTAGAAATCTCCCACCCCTCCACTTT
CASSQSRNLPPLHF
>TRBD2|.|TRBV5-1|TRBJ2-5
TGCGCCAGCAGCTTGGAGGGACTAGCGGGAGCAGAGACCCAGTACTTC
CASSLEGLAGAETQYF
>.|.|TRBV5-8|TRBJ1-1
TGTGCCAGCAGCCCTTCCCAGTATGAAGCTTTCTTT
CASSPSQYEAFF
>.|.|TRBV5-4|TRBJ1-3
TGTGCCAGCAGCTTTTTTGGTGCGGGGGGAAACACCATATATTTT
CASSFFGAGGNTIYF
>.|.|TRBV6-5|TRBJ2-7
TGTGCCAGCAGTAAGGACAGAGATTACGAGCAGTACTTC
CASSKDRDYEQYF
>.|few|TRBV6-5|TRBJ1-1
TGTGCCAGCAGTTACTCCGGCGGCGCGGCCGAAGCTTTCTTT
CASSYSGGAAEAFF
>.|.|TRBV9|TRBJ1-1
TGTGCCAGCAGCGGCTGGGGCGCTGAAGCTTTCTTT
CASSGWGAEAFF
>.|.|TRBV6-1|TRBJ2-7
TGTGCCAGCAGTGAAGTGGGGGGGGCGTTTGACGAGCAGTACTTC
CASSEVGGAFDEQYF
>TRBD2|.|TRBV7-6|TRBJ2-5
TGTGCCAGCAGCTTAGGCGGGAGGGGACAAGAGACCCAGTACTTC
CASSLGGRGQETQYF
>TRBD1|once|TRBV9|TRBJ2-7
TGTGCCAGCAGCGTCTCGGGACAGGGAGGGGGGGAGCAGTACTTC
CASSVSGQGGGEQYF
>TRBD2|.|TRBV11-2|TRBJ2-3
TGTGCCAGCAGCTTAGGTGGGAGGGTGGGGACAGATACGCAGTATTTT
CASSLGGRVGTDTQYF
>TRBD1|few|TRBV9|TRBJ2-5
TGTGCCAGCAGCGTAGGAACAGGGGCGTACCAAGAGACCCAGTACTTC
CASSVGTGAYQETQYF
>.|few|TRBV19|TRBJ1-6
TGTGCCAGTAGTATACGACAGGATAATTCACCCCTCCACTTT
CASSIRQDNSPLHF
>.|few|TRBV5-6|TRBJ2-6
TGTGCCAGCAGCTTGGCAGGGGCCGGGGCCAACGTCCTGACTTTC
CASSLAGAGANVLTF
>TRBD1|.|TRBV25-1|TRBJ1-2
TGTGCCAGCAGTGATCTCGGACAGGGGGCGAATGGCTACACCTTC
CASSDLGQGANGYTF